Listed below are T cell receptor beta chains from one sample, sequenced in a study of blood T cells in healthy people across ages. TCRdb called the 5' RACE reads again in MiXCR, with one record for every CDR3 protein. The table includes hundreds of thousands of distinct CDR3 sequences, approximately 40% detected once. What was sequenced was blood. These TCRs come from a man older than 75 in good health. Both conserved end residues are part of each CDR3. D genes are given only for firm matches. The size of a clone is reported for some rows only, either as once, few or many, or as a class for expanded clones.

>TRBJ2-7|TRBD2|TRBV3-1|few
TGTGCCAGCAGCCAATCTAGCGGGCCGTACTACGAGCAGTACTTC
CASSQSSGPYYEQYF
>TRBJ2-5|-|TRBV5-6|-
TGTGCCAGCAGGAACCTGGTCGGACTCATCCAAGAGACCCAGTACTTC
CASRNLVGLIQETQYF
>TRBJ2-5|-|TRBV3-1|-
TGTGCCGGCAGTCAACAGGGAGTAAAGGGGGAGACCCAGTACTTC
CAGSQQGVKGETQYF
>TRBJ2-7|-|TRBV7-9|-
TGTGCCAGCAGCTTAGAAGTAGGTGGGGACGAGCAGTACTTC
CASSLEVGGDEQYF
>TRBJ2-1|TRBD2|TRBV6-4|-
TGTGCCAGCAAGGGTGGTCTAGCGGGGGAGCAGTTCTTC
CASKGGLAGEQFF
>TRBJ2-1|TRBD2|TRBV14|-
TGTGCCAGCAGCCAAGATAATAGGAATAGCGGGAGGCGCGGGTTCTCCTACAATGAGCAGTTCTTC
CASSQDNRNSGRRGFSYNEQFF
>TRBJ1-4|-|TRBV12-3/TRBV12-4|few
TGTGCCAGCAGTTTAATGCAGGGTGATGAAAAACTGTTTTTT
CASSLMQGDEKLFF
>TRBJ2-7|TRBD1|TRBV12-3/TRBV12-4|-
TGTGCCAGCAGTTTAGTCGGGGGACAGGGGGCGAACTACGAGCAGTACTTC
CASSLVGGQGANYEQYF
>TRBJ1-1|-|TRBV3-1|-
TGTGCCAGCAGCCACTACCCAAGGGGGAATCGGGTCACTGAAGCTTTCTTT
CASSHYPRGNRVTEAFF
>TRBJ2-2|-|TRBV14|few
TGTGCCAGCAGCCAAGTCAGAGCGGGGGAGCTGTTTTTT
CASSQVRAGELFF
>TRBJ2-3|TRBD1|TRBV6-5|-
TGTGCCGGCAGTTACAGGACAGGGACGAGAGATACGCAGTATTTT
CAGSYRTGTRDTQYF
>TRBJ1-1|-|TRBV15|many
TGTGCCACCAGCAGCACAAACACTGAAGCTTTCTTT
CATSSTNTEAFF
>TRBJ2-3|TRBD2|TRBV27|-
TGTGCCAGCAATAGCGGGGGGGCAACAGATACGCAGTATTTT
CASNSGGATDTQYF
>TRBJ2-3|TRBD1|TRBV6-6|-
TGTGCCAGCAGTCCGGGACAGGGGGCCGTAGATACGCAGTATTTT
CASSPGQGAVDTQYF
>TRBJ1-2|-|TRBV4-3|-
TGCGCCAGCAGCCAGGGCTCAAAAGCTAACTATGGCTACACCTTC
CASSQGSKANYGYTF
>TRBJ1-2|TRBD1|TRBV4-2|-
TGTGCCAGCAGCCACCCGACAGGGTACTATGGCTACACCTTC
CASSHPTGYYGYTF
>TRBJ1-1|-|TRBV5-1|-
TGCGCCAGCAGCTTGGCCATCGGTGAAGCTTTCTTT
CASSLAIGEAFF
>TRBJ1-2|-|TRBV20-1|few
TGCAGTGCCCCGAGTCGGGGGTTCTATGGCCACACCTTC
CSAPSRGFYGHTF
>TRBJ2-7|TRBD1|TRBV5-1|-
TGCGCCAGCAGCTCCCAGGGGGCAACCCACTACGAGCAGTACTTC
CASSSQGATHYEQYF
>TRBJ2-5|TRBD2|TRBV10-2|-
TGCGCCAGCAGTGGGACTAGCGGGGGGATGGAGACCCAGTACTTC
CASSGTSGGMETQYF
>TRBJ2-3|-|TRBV29-1|many
TGCAGCGTTGAATTGGCAGGGCTTTTAGATACGCAGTATTTT
CSVELAGLLDTQYF
>TRBJ2-1|TRBD2|TRBV2|few
TGTGCCAGCAATAGCGGGGGCTACTACAATGAGCAGTTCTTC
CASNSGGYYNEQFF
>TRBJ2-3|TRBD2|TRBV9|-
TGTGCCAGCAGAGGGGGGGGGCTAGCGGGAGCAGATACGCAGTATTTT
CASRGGGLAGADTQYF
>TRBJ1-2|-|TRBV29-1|few
TGCAGCGTCGAAAGCCCTCTGAAGATGGATGGCTACACCTTC
CSVESPLKMDGYTF
>TRBJ2-3|TRBD1|TRBV6-6|-
TGTGCCAGCAGTGGGGCGGACAGGGTTGGTACAGATACGCAGTATTTT
CASSGADRVGTDTQYF
>TRBJ2-1|-|TRBV18|-
TGTGCCAGCTCACCACAGGGGGATGAGCAGTTCTTC
CASSPQGDEQFF
>TRBJ2-7|-|TRBV3-1|many
TGTGCCAGCAGCCTAGGTAGGGGCGGCGAGCAGTACTTC
CASSLGRGGEQYF
>TRBJ2-7|-|TRBV7-2|-
TGTGCCAGCAGAACCAGTGGGCCATACGAGCAGTACTTC
CASRTSGPYEQYF
>TRBJ2-1|-|TRBV29-1|-
TGCAGCGTTGAGAGAGGAGGGGTGCAGTTCTTC
CSVERGGVQFF
>TRBJ2-7|TRBD2|TRBV20-1|-
TGCAGTGCCGCGGAGGGAGCGGGAGGGCCAGGGTACAATGAGCAGTACTTC
CSAAEGAGGPGYNEQYF
>TRBJ1-3|-|TRBV25-1|once
TGTGCCAGCGCCCCCGGCGACACCATATATTTT
CASAPGDTIYF
>TRBJ2-7|-|TRBV20-1|few
TGCAGTGCTCGCCCCCGACAGGTATCTGGTGAGCAGTACTTC
CSARPRQVSGEQYF
>TRBJ1-2|TRBD1|TRBV7-2|few
TGTGCCAGCAGCTCGACAGGGGGCTTGGTTGGCTACACCTTC
CASSSTGGLVGYTF
>TRBJ1-5|-|TRBV6-2/TRBV6-3|-
TGTGCCAGCAGTAGAAGGCCGGGGGCATTCAATCAGCCCCAGCATTTT
CASSRRPGAFNQPQHF
>TRBJ2-7|TRBD2|TRBV20-1|many
TGCAGTGCTCAACGGGGGGACTTCCCCTTAGAGTACTTC
CSAQRGDFPLEYF
>TRBJ2-1|-|TRBV9|few
TGTGCCAGCAGCGTAGAAGGGGGGACCCGCAATGAGCAGTTCTTC
CASSVEGGTRNEQFF
>TRBJ2-5|TRBD1|TRBV5-1|-
TGCGCCAGCAGCACGGGAGGACAGGGGGCTCAAGAGACCCAGTACTTC
CASSTGGQGAQETQYF
>TRBJ2-1|-|TRBV2|few
TGTGCCAGCAGAGACACAGGGTACAATGAGCAGTTCTTC
CASRDTGYNEQFF
>TRBJ2-7|-|TRBV12-3/TRBV12-4|-
TGTGCCAGCACCCAAGCTTCGGGGCAGATCCTCTACGAGCAGTACTTC
CASTQASGQILYEQYF
>TRBJ2-3|TRBD2|TRBV4-3|-
TGCGCCAGCAGCCAAGATCGGGCGCGGGGGGCCTCCGTAGATACGCAGTATTTT
CASSQDRARGASVDTQYF
>TRBJ2-6|-|TRBV15|few
TGTGCCACCAGCCCCCCGGGGTCTGGGGCCAACGTCCTGACTTTC
CATSPPGSGANVLTF
>TRBJ2-3|-|TRBV5-1|few
TGCGCCAGCAGCTTTGGAACACCAGACTTCCCGAGCACAGATACGCAGTATTTT
CASSFGTPDFPSTDTQYF
>TRBJ2-5|-|TRBV3-1|many
TGTGCCAGCAGCCAAGTCGGCGAGACCCAGTACTTC
CASSQVGETQYF
>TRBJ2-2|-|TRBV30|-
TGTGCCTGGAGTGTAGGACTGTACACCGGGGAGCTGTTTTTT
CAWSVGLYTGELFF
>TRBJ2-1|-|TRBV15|few
TGTGCCACCAGCTTACAGACTGGAAGCTTATCCAATGAGCAGTTCTTC
CATSLQTGSLSNEQFF
>TRBJ2-1|-|TRBV3-1|few
TGTGCCAGCAGTCAAGTGAGTAACAATGAGCAGTTCTTC
CASSQVSNNEQFF
>TRBJ2-1|TRBD1|TRBV5-1|few
TGCGCCAGCGGAAACCTGGACAGGAGCTCCTACAATGAGCAGTTCTTC
CASGNLDRSSYNEQFF
>TRBJ2-7|TRBD1|TRBV10-3|few
TGTGCCACCAAGGAAACAGGGGGATCCTACGAGCAGTACTTC
CATKETGGSYEQYF
>TRBJ1-1|-|TRBV15|few
TGTGCCACCAGCAGAGCCTTTCGGAACACTGAAGCTTTCTTT
CATSRAFRNTEAFF
>TRBJ1-4|TRBD1|TRBV18|few
TGTGCCAGCTCACCGGGACAGGTTAATGAAAAACTGTTTTTT
CASSPGQVNEKLFF
>TRBJ2-7|TRBD2|TRBV7-9|-
TGTGCCGGCAGCTTATTCCGGGAGGGATCCTACAATGAGCAGTACTTC
CAGSLFREGSYNEQYF
>TRBJ2-3|-|TRBV7-2|many
TGTGCCAGCAGCTTAGGTAGCGGACTAAACACAGATACGCAGTATTTT
CASSLGSGLNTDTQYF
>TRBJ2-7|TRBD1|TRBV12-5|-
TGTGCTAGTGGTTTGCGGCCGGGACAGGGGGGCGAGCAGTACTTC
CASGLRPGQGGEQYF
>TRBJ2-5|-|TRBV15|few
TGTGCCACCAGGAAAAACCAAGAGACCCAGTACTTC
CATRKNQETQYF
>TRBJ2-1|TRBD2|TRBV25-1|-
TGTGCCAGCAGTGAAGATGGGCGGGGGGACAATGAGCAGTTCTTC
CASSEDGRGDNEQFF
>TRBJ1-1|-|TRBV20-1|few
TGCAGTGCTCCGCGGACAGATTTGAACACTGAAGCTTTCTTT
CSAPRTDLNTEAFF
>TRBJ1-4|TRBD1|TRBV20-1|once
TGCAGTGCTGGAAGCAGGGGGCGTCGTGAAAAACTGTTTTTT
CSAGSRGRREKLFF